This T cell receptor beta chain was observed in a study of T cells after posttransplantation cyclophosphamide. Methotrexate plus calcineurin inhibitor accompanied controls' myeloablative marrow transplants; sampling was 1 year later. TCRdb keeps only in-frame clones here, not all; method: immunoSEQ multiplex PCR. The table lists approximately 16,000 clones, roughly 84% of them singletons. Notes on this clone: Its antigen is as yet unknown.

General study findings and limits: Blood and skin or GI T cell repertoires showed limited TRB overlap. TRB clonality was highly associated with recipient CMV seropositivity and reactivation. Donor CD8+ memory clones often dominated recipient blood repertoires at later times.

V gave up 4 bases and J gave up 1 base; unmatched junction bases: 5. This CDR3 has 15 residues. Germline V gene sequence: CDR1 SQVTM, CDR2 ANQGSEA. Sequencing used PBMCs, obtained less than 400 days after allogeneic stem cell transplant with calcineurin inhibitor and methotrexate. The sequence came from a male patient younger than 30 who received an allogeneic stem cell transplant from a related donor, was CMV-positive, and had no GVHD. The graft donor may have given rise to some T cells. V usage is TRBV29-1 and J usage is TRBJ1-5, with 9 bases aligning to TRBD1. The CDR3 nucleotides are TGCAGCGTTGTGGAGACAGGGGGAAGCAATCAGCCCCAGCATTTT. Amino acids: CSVVETGGSNQPQHF.